This T cell receptor beta chain originates from a study of post-analysis software for immune sequencing data. Overall study results and limits: Relative to controls, patients had a few TRBV segments at higher frequency, with TRBV5-6, TRBV5-1 and TRBV20-1 among these.

On this clonotype itself: Its antigen remains unknown.

TCR beta cDNA libraries had unique molecular identifiers. TCRdb used MiXCR to reprocess the PCR reads, holding one entry per CDR3 protein. The data show 800,000 to 950,000 distinct CDR3 sequences, roughly 58% seen once. The CDR3 runs 16 residues. Germline assignment: CDR1 SGHRS and CDR2 YFSETQ. The V segment lost 0 bases and the J segment 4 bases; nucleotides outside the gene matches: 4. The sequenced material came from blood. The clonotype originates from a girl aged 5 to 17 with multiple sclerosis. The V call is TRBV5-1, the J call TRBJ1-2; 12 bases align to TRBD1. The CDR3, as DNA: TGCGCCAGCAGCTTGGCCGGGACAGGGGGCAGCTATGGCTACACCTTC. It codes for CASSLAGTGGSYGYTF.